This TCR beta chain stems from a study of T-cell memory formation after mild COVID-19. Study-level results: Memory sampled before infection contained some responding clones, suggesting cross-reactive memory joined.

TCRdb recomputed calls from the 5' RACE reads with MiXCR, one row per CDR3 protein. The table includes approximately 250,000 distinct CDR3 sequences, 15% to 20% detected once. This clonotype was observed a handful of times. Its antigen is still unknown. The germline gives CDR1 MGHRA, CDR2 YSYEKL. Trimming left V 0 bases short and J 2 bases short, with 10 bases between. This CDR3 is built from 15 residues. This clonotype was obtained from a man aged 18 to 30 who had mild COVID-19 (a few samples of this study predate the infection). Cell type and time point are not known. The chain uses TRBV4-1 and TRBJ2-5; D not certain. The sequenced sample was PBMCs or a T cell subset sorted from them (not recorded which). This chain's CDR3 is CASSQEGSRQETQYF. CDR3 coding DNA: TGCGCCAGCAGCCAAGAGGGCAGTCGGCAAGAGACCCAGTACTTC.